A single TCR beta chain is shown here with its context. The CDR3 runs to 15 residues. CDR1 and CDR2 (germline): MGHRA, YSYEKL. The ends lost 1 base at V and 5 bases at J; junction bases unmatched: 8. TCRdb's copy holds only in-frame clones and misses some; the assay was immunoSEQ multiplex PCR. The table records 330,000 or so clones, about 90% of them present only once. This record belongs to a study of blood T cell repertoires in COVID-19. In the study overall: Recovered participants had two consecutive negative NP/OP PCR tests, healthcare professional clearance, or symptom resolution. Acute and convalescent COVID-19 samples came from the United States, Italy and Spain.

Living in under 30 US areas, the participants were between roughly 18 and 90 years of age. Participants were placed into cohorts based on the clinical history they reported. This receptor was taken from a man aged 40-50 years in a cohort exposed to, infected with or recovered from COVID-19 (not recorded which). The chain uses TRBV4-1 and TRBJ2-7, with 7 bases lining up with TRBD2. The source material was PBMCs or T cells enriched from blood (not recorded which). The CDR3 sequence: CASSQVLAGVHEQYF. The CDR3 DNA follows: TGCGCCAGCAGCCAAGTCTTGGCGGGAGTTCACGAGCAGTACTTC.